These 13 T cell receptor beta chains were sequenced from one sample in a study of breast tumors, draining lymph nodes, adjacent tissues. Samples came from axillary lymph nodes draining the breast cancer. From the multiplex PCR reads, TCRdb called clonotypes with MiXCR, one entry per CDR3 protein. Of about 200,000 distinct CDR3 sequences listed, nearly 35% are singletons. The sequenced sample was axillary lymph node tissue. The receptors were gathered from a female donor with breast cancer. Some clones in this sample may be carry-over from other donors' samples.

This clonotype was recorded many times. This rearrangement joins TRBV24-1 to TRBJ2-2; 8 nucleotides agree with TRBD1. Trimming removed 10 bases from V and 1 base from J; junction bases left unmatched: 13. The CDR3 spans 17 residues. CDR1 is KGHDR and CDR2 is SFDVKD in the germline V gene. The DNA of the CDR3 is TGTGCCACAGAAGCAGGACAGGGTCCCTTGAACACCGGGGAGCTGTTTTTT. Protein product: CATEAGQGPLNTGELFF.

About this clonotype itself: One end of the junction varies from germline; a read error may be responsible. This chain uses TRBV2 with TRBJ2-5; possibly TRBD1 for D (6 bases). Germline CDR1 and CDR2: SNHLY and FYNNEI. This CDR3 has 13 residues. CDR3 in DNA: TGTGCCAGCATTCGACAGGTTCAAGAGACCCGGTACTTC. It yields the protein CASIRQVQETRYF.

This clonotype was seen many times. The V and J genes are TRBV6-1 and TRBJ1-5, with TRBD1 as a possible D gene (5 bases). Germline CDR1 is MNHNS and CDR2 is SASEGT. The CDR3 runs 16 residues. V lost 5 bases and J 1 base, leaving 15 bases between the germline ends. Here the CDR3 DNA reads TGTGCCAGCAGTAGCCGGGTCCCAGGGAGCAATCAGCCCCAGCATTTT. Amino acids: CASSSRVPGSNQPQHF.

This clonotype was picked up a small number of times. This may be a read error: a much more frequent sequence differs by one nucleotide. V and J are TRBV11-2 and TRBJ1-4; no firm D call. This CDR3 is built from 16 residues. The V end was cut by 5 bases, the J end by 4 bases, with 17 bases between. In germline, CDR1 is SGHAT, CDR2 FQNNGV. The CDR3 protein is CASSTHGGAGNEKLFF. As DNA, the CDR3 is TGTGCCAGCAGCACCCACGGAGGTGCGGGTAATGAAAAACTGTTTTTT.

At least ten counts were recorded for this clonotype. The chain links TRBV10-2 to TRBJ2-7; D not resolved. The germline gives CDR1 WSHSY, CDR2 SAAADI. The germline V and J ends were trimmed by 8 bases and 6 bases, with 8 bases remaining between them. This CDR3 has 10 residues. The CDR3 is CASGPGEQYF. In DNA, the CDR3 is TGCGCCAGCGGTCCGGGCGAGCAGTACTTC.

This clonotype has ten or more counts. This sequence joins TRBV4-1 and TRBJ1-2; 9 bases fit TRBD1. The CDR3 is made up of 15 amino acids. The J segment lost 7 bases and the V segment lost 4 bases, leaving 10 bases of the junction unmatched. Germline loops: CDR1 MGHRA, CDR2 YSYEKL. The CDR3 nucleotides are TGCGCCAGCAGCCTACGCGGGACAGGGTTTTCTGGCTACACCTTC. Amino acids: CASSLRGTGFSGYTF.

This clonotype was seen at least ten times. V gene TRBV29-1 combines with J gene TRBJ2-7; D is perhaps TRBD2 (5 bases). Between the trimmed V and J ends, which lost 5 bases and 3 bases, there was a span of 11 bases. This CDR3 contains 12 residues. Germline CDR1 is SQVTM and CDR2 is ANQGSEA. The CDR3 spells CSVRDSHYEQYF. Written as DNA, the CDR3 is TGCAGCGTTCGGGATAGTCACTACGAGCAGTACTTC.

The gene calls are TRBV7-2 and TRBJ1-5; D unclear. Germline CDR1 reads SGHTA; CDR2 reads FQGNSA. The CDR3 runs to 16 residues. The V and J ends lost 1 base and 11 bases respectively, with 21 bases between them. Written as DNA, the CDR3 is TGTGCCAGCAGCTTAGAGCGGGGTAGCACCGGGGAGACCCAGCATTTT. Translation gives CASSLERGSTGETQHF. Supplemented by reference TRBV7-2 and TRBJ1-5, the full variable domain reads GAGVSQSPSNKVTEKGKDVELRCDPISGHTALYWYRQSLGQGLEFLIYFQGNSAPDKSGLPSDRFSAERTGGSVSTLTIQRTQQEDSAVYLCASSLERGSTGETQHFGDGTRLSIL.

This chain uses TRBV6-4 with TRBJ2-2; 10 bases are shared with TRBD1. The length of the CDR3 is 16 residues. Germline values: CDR1 MRHNA, CDR2 SNTAGT. V lost 8 bases, J lost 4 bases, and 10 bases stayed unmatched. In DNA form, the CDR3 reads TGTGCCAGCCATGAACCCGGGACAGGGGCCACCGGGGAGCTGTTTTTT. It encodes CASHEPGTGATGELFF.

V is TRBV5-1 and J is TRBJ1-1; no firm D call. This CDR3 has 13 residues. The germline CDR1 and CDR2 sequences are SGHRS and YFSETQ. V was clipped by 0 bases and J by 0 bases, with 3 bases between them. The CDR3 is CASSLGVNTEAFF. The CDR3 bases are TGCGCCAGCAGCTTGGGTGTGAACACTGAAGCTTTCTTT. Combining the CDR3 with reference TRBV5-1 and TRBJ1-1 gives the whole variable domain KAGVTQTPRYLIKTRGQQVTLSCSPISGHRSVSWYQQTPGQGLQFLFEYFSETQRNKGNFPGRFSGRQFSNSRSEMNVSTLELGDSALYLCASSLGVNTEAFFGQGTRLTVV.

With respect to this clonotype: This may arise from a read error, as a much more abundant clone is one base away. This chain's CDR3 is CAAQSGPNTGELFF. CDR3 DNA: TGTGCCGCCCAATCGGGGCCGAACACCGGGGAGCTGTTTTTT. J is TRBJ2-2 and V is TRBV24-1, with D possibly being TRBD1 or TRBD2 (5 bases each). This CDR3 region has 14 residues. V was shortened by 12 bases and J by 0 bases, with 13 bases between the two germline ends. Looked up from germline, CDR1 is KGHDR and CDR2 is SFDVKD.

The chain couples TRBV20-1 to TRBJ2-7; 8 nucleotides align to TRBD2. This CDR3 region has 17 residues. V shed 0 bases, J shed 4 bases, and the junction held 14 bases outside the gene matches. Looked up from germline, CDR1 is DFQATT and CDR2 is SNEGSKA (reference sequence). CDR3 nucleotide sequence: TGCAGTGCTAGAGATTTGAATGAGGTAGCGGGATCATACGAGCAGTACTTC. Translated, it gives CSARDLNEVAGSYEQYF.

A remark on this clonotype: A read error is possible here, since a much larger clone lies one base away. The V call is TRBV6-1, the J call TRBJ1-3, with a possible D match to TRBD1 (5 bases). The CDR3 has 14 amino acids. CDR1 and CDR2 from the germline V gene are MNHNS and SASEGT. V was cut by 6 bases and J by 2 bases, with 11 bases left in between. DNA of the CDR3: TGTGCCAGCAGAAGCACAGGAGCTGGAAACACCATATATTTT. Its translation is CASRSTGAGNTIYF.